This entry lists 18 T cell receptor beta chains sequenced from one sample in a study of cytomegalovirus exposure and HLA in healthy donors. Primers included in the PCR were 60 Vbeta and 13 Jbeta primers. Produced via immunoSEQ multiplex PCR; TCRdb's table is partial and in-frame only. The table includes over 90,000 clones, around 68% detected once. What was sequenced was PBMCs. The receptors originated from a human donor in good health.

The V gene is TRBV4-2, the J gene TRBJ2-4, with 7 nucleotides matching TRBD2. V was pared by 1 base and J by 7 bases, with 7 bases of the junction left unmatched. This CDR3 spans 15 amino acids. Germline V gives CDR1 LGHNA, CDR2 YNFKEQ. The DNA of the CDR3 is TGTGCCAGCAGCCAAGTGGGAGGGAGTGGCAACATTCAGTACTTC. Residues: CASSQVGGSGNIQYF.

The rearrangement links TRBV28 to TRBJ2-7; D gene uncertain. Germline CDR1 and CDR2: MDHEN and SYDVKM. The CDR3 spans 15 residues. With 7 bases removed from V and 1 base from J, the gap between germline ends came to 17 bases. Here the CDR3 DNA reads TGTGCCAGCAACCCCCTCGTGGCTGCTTCCTACGAGCAGTACTTC. This encodes CASNPLVAASYEQYF. The full variable domain, rest sourced from reference TRBV28 and TRBJ2-7, is DVKVTQSSRYLVKRTGEKVFLECVQDMDHENMFWYRQDPGLGLRLIYFSYDVKMKEKGDIPEGYSVSREKKERFSLILESASTNQTSMYLCASNPLVAASYEQYFGPGTRLTVT.

As to this clone: Given a far larger clone just one base away, this is likely a sequencing read error. In DNA form, the CDR3 reads TGTGCCAGCAGCTTCGGGACAGGATACGAGCAGTACTTC. It translates to CASSFGTGYEQYF. The chain has TRBV14 and TRBJ2-7; 8 bases map to TRBD1. With V trimmed by 5 bases and J by 4 bases, 4 bases remained unmatched. The V gene's germline CDR1 is SGHDN and CDR2 FVKESK. The CDR3 runs to 13 residues.

On this clone: At one of its ends the junction is not consistent with the germline gene, which may arise from a read error. This chain uses TRBV7-9 with TRBJ2-7; D uncertain. Germline CDR1 SEHNR, CDR2 FQNEAQ (reference sequence). This CDR3 is built from 12 residues. DNA of the CDR3: TGTTCCAGCAGCTTAGCTCCGGACGAGCAGTACTTC. Its protein is CSSSLAPDEQYF.

This rearrangement joins TRBV7-9 to TRBJ1-1; D uncertain. V was cut by 2 bases and J by 0 bases, with 10 bases left in between. From germline, CDR1 is SEHNR and CDR2 FQNEAQ (reference sequence). The CDR3 is 15 amino acids. The CDR3 sequence: CASSLLGPMNTEAFF. CDR3 nucleotide sequence: TGTGCCAGCAGCTTATTGGGCCCTATGAACACTGAAGCTTTCTTT.

In this sample, this clone turned up once. The rearrangement joins TRBV19 to TRBJ2-2; 7 bases map to TRBD2. The CDR3 loop spans 12 amino acids. Losses at the gene ends were 7 bases for V and 5 bases for J; bases not matched to a gene: 1. Germline CDR1 reads LNHDA; CDR2 reads SQIVND (reference sequence). CDR3: CASTGGTGELFF. CDR3 bases: TGTGCCAGTACCGGGGGGACCGGGGAGCTGTTTTTT.

The CDR3: CASSLAPGLAGRETQYF. The DNA for the CDR3 is TGTGCCAGCAGTCTCGCCCCGGGACTAGCGGGTCGAGAGACCCAGTACTTC. This sequence joins TRBV27 and TRBJ2-5, with TRBD2 matching over 12 bases. V shed 5 bases and J 4 bases; nucleotides not matched to a gene: 11. Germline CDR1 is MNHEY and CDR2 is SMNVEV (reference sequence). The length of the CDR3 is 17 residues.

The chain links TRBV21-1 to TRBJ1-2; the table's TRBD1 call for D was not verified on the DNA. TRBV21-1 has pseudogene status. This CDR3 spans 16 amino acids. The CDR3 region has the DNA TGTGCCAGCAGCAACCGCATCCAAGTACAGGCGCGGGGCTACACCTTC. Translation: CASSNRIQVQARGYTF.

This clone was found once. The rearrangement uses TRBV27 and TRBJ1-2; D remains ambiguous. CDR1 and CDR2 from the germline V gene are MNHEY and SMNVEV (reference sequence). The CDR3 loop spans 14 amino acids. With 0 bases removed from V and 7 bases from J, the gap between germline ends came to 12 bases. Here the CDR3 DNA reads TGTGCCAGCAGTTTATCTGAGGGCATTGGTGGCTACACCTTC. Encoded protein: CASSLSEGIGGYTF.

This chain uses TRBV30 with TRBJ1-2; D call uncertain. CDR3 size: 12 residues. Trimming removed 8 bases from V and 3 bases from J, with 13 bases in between. CDR1 and CDR2 (germline): GTSNPN, SVGIG (reference sequence). This CDR3 is CAHLGLDYGYTF. CDR3 sequence (DNA): TGTGCCCACCTAGGCCTTGACTATGGCTACACCTTC.

The chain uses TRBV14 and TRBJ2-7; TRBD1 agrees at 9 bases. Germline V lookup: CDR1 SGHDN, CDR2 FVKESK. The CDR3 loop spans 17 amino acids. V shed 1 base, J shed 7 bases, and the junction held 14 bases outside the gene matches. CDR3 nucleotides: TGTGCCAGCAGCCAAGCGACAGGGGGGGTTATGGTCGGGGAGCAGTACTTC. Encoded protein: CASSQATGGVMVGEQYF.

The J gene is TRBJ2-5, the V gene TRBV11-3; 7 bases agree with TRBD2. This CDR3 contains 14 residues. The germline V gene has CDR1 SGHNT and CDR2 YENEEA. The V segment lost 1 base and the J segment 2 bases; nucleotides outside the gene matches: 1. The DNA for the CDR3 is TGTGCCAGCAGCTTAGGAGCGGGGCAAGAGACCCAGTACTTC. Translation: CASSLGAGQETQYF.

In this sample, this clone turned up once. The chain combines TRBV7-9 with TRBJ2-7; 11 positions match TRBD2. Germline loops: CDR1 SEHNR, CDR2 FQNEAQ (reference sequence). The CDR3 runs 16 residues. The trim removed 5 bases at V and 2 bases at J, leaving 8 bases unmatched. CDR3 in amino acids: CASSGSLAGGAYEQYF. CDR3 nucleotides: TGTGCCAGCAGCGGGAGCCTAGCGGGAGGAGCCTACGAGCAGTACTTC.

The chain carries TRBV28 and TRBJ1-5; 8 nucleotides align to TRBD1. Germline V gene sequence: CDR1 MDHEN, CDR2 SYDVKM. The V and J ends lost 6 bases and 5 bases, in that order; junction bases with no gene match: 9. This CDR3 spans 15 amino acids. CDR3 protein: CASRGTGGRHQPQHF. CDR3 in DNA: TGTGCCAGCAGAGGAACAGGGGGGAGGCATCAGCCCCAGCATTTT.

V usage is TRBV18 and J usage is TRBJ1-1; 7 bases are a match to TRBD1. J gave up 5 bases and V 2 bases, and 2 bases lay outside the gene matches. The CDR3 is made up of 13 amino acids. The germline V gene has CDR1 KGHSH and CDR2 LQKENI. CDR3 protein: CASSPDRVTEAFF. Here the CDR3 DNA reads TGTGCCAGCTCACCAGACAGGGTTACTGAAGCTTTCTTT.

The chain is built from TRBV30 and TRBJ1-5, with TRBD1 matching 9 bases. The V segment lost 3 bases and the J segment 5 bases; nucleotides outside the gene matches: 2. Germline CDR1 and CDR2: GTSNPN and SVGIG (reference sequence). The CDR3 is 13 residues long. The CDR3 region has the DNA TGTGCCTGGAGGGGACAGGGCCATCAGCCCCAGCATTTT. This sequence encodes CAWRGQGHQPQHF. Using reference TRBV30 and TRBJ1-5 for the parts outside the CDR3, the full variable domain is SQTIHQWPATLVQPVGSPLSLECTVEGTSNPNLYWYRQAAGRGLQLLFYSVGIGQISSEVPQNLSASRPQDRQFILSSKKLLLSDSGFYLCAWRGQGHQPQHFGDGTRLSIL.

This sequence joins TRBV5-6 and TRBJ2-7, with D possibly matching TRBD1 (5 bases). Trimming cost V 0 bases and J 13 bases, with 14 bases left between them. The length of the CDR3 is 12 residues. In germline, CDR1 is SGHDT, CDR2 YYEEEE. The chain's CDR3 is CASSLDSGRAYF. The CDR3 coding sequence is TGTGCCAGCAGCTTGGACTCGGGCAGGGCTTACTTC.

The chain links TRBV2 to TRBJ1-2; D perhaps matches TRBD1 (6 bases). Germline V CDR1 and CDR2: SNHLY, FYNNEI. V lost 7 bases to trimming and J lost 5 bases, with 17 bases between them. The length of the CDR3 is 14 residues. The CDR3 sequence: CASTEVGARYGYTF. The CDR3 coding sequence is TGTGCCAGCACCGAGGTGGGGGCGCGGTATGGCTACACCTTC. The full variable domain, completed using reference TRBV2 and TRBJ1-2, is EPEVTQTPSHQVTQMGQEVILRCVPISNHLYFYWYRQILGQKVEFLVSFYNNEISEKSEIFDDQFSVERPDGSNFTLKIRSTKLEDSAMYFCASTEVGARYGYTFGSGTRLTVV.